The 25 T cell receptor beta chains given below trace back to one sample, sequenced in a study of T cell responses to AZD1222 COVID-19 vaccine (dated by TCRdb to the early 2020s). Preparation of the library involved the immunoSEQ multiplex PCR assay. This immuneACCESS table, as held by TCRdb, lists in-frame sequences with V and J called but not all clones. Of the missing ones, under half trace to an unresolved V gene in checked studies; the others have no known cause. Recorded for this sample are about 140,000 clones; about 91% of them occurred a single time. Clones ranked in the top ten supply 3% to 4% of the sample. Sample time point, as interpreted from the label and publication: about 28 days (+/-7) after the second vaccine dose. The specimen comprised peripheral blood, sampled 28 days after the second AZD1222 dose. The source is an adult who received the AZD1222 COVID-19 vaccine.

The V call is TRBV5-6, the J call TRBJ1-1, with 8 bases matching TRBD1. With 3 bases clipped from V and 6 bases from J, the junction kept 10 bases outside the gene matches. Germline loops: CDR1 SGHDT, CDR2 YYEEEE. The CDR3 is made up of 15 amino acids. The CDR3 DNA reads as TGTGCCAGCAGCTCAACTCGGACAGGGATCTCTGAAGCTTTCTTT. Protein product: CASSSTRTGISEAFF.

V gene TRBV5-1 combines with J gene TRBJ1-1, with 7 bases matching TRBD1. Germline CDR1 reads SGHRS; CDR2 reads YFSETQ. The CDR3 sequence is 16 residues long. The ends lost 2 bases at V and 4 bases at J; junction bases unmatched: 11. CDR3 loop: CASSFWGNRGSTEAFF. The CDR3 DNA reads TGCGCCAGCAGCTTCTGGGGTAACAGGGGTAGCACTGAAGCTTTCTTT.

The V call is TRBV25-1, the J call TRBJ2-7, with a weak D call TRBD2 (6 bases). The V gene's germline CDR1 is MGHDK and CDR2 SYGVNS. The CDR3 has 13 amino acids. V shed 6 bases and J shed 11 bases, with 20 bases lying between them. Here the CDR3 reads CASRGGRTSREYF. The CDR3 region has the DNA TGTGCCAGCAGGGGGGGACGGACGTCTAGGGAGTACTTC.

The rearrangement links TRBV15 to TRBJ1-5, with D uncertain. This CDR3 contains 15 residues. V was pared by 0 bases and J by 0 bases, with 6 bases between. In germline, CDR1 is LNHNV, CDR2 YYDKDF (reference sequence). The CDR3 DNA is TGTGCCACCAGCAGAGATCGAGATAGCAATCAGCCCCAGCATTTT. Translating it yields CATSRDRDSNQPQHF.

The chain joins TRBV7-2 to TRBJ2-6, with 10 bases identical to TRBD1. V was pared by 5 bases and J by 3 bases, with 7 bases of the junction left unmatched. CDR3 size: 17 residues. From germline, CDR1 is SGHTA and CDR2 FQGNSA. In nucleotides, the CDR3 is TGTGCCAGCAGCCCCTCGACAGGGGGCATTGGGGCCAACGTCCTGACTTTC. Amino acids: CASSPSTGGIGANVLTF.

This clone was seen a handful of times. This chain joins TRBV24-1 and TRBJ1-2, with a possible D match to TRBD1 (5 bases). Germline assignment: CDR1 KGHDR and CDR2 SFDVKD. The germline V and J ends were trimmed by 4 bases and 0 bases, with 17 bases remaining between them. The CDR3 runs 17 residues. CDR3 loop: CATSESRQTQANYGYTF. CDR3 coding DNA: TGTGCCACCAGTGAAAGCCGACAGACCCAAGCTAACTATGGCTACACCTTC.

This clone was recorded only once. The chain employs TRBV28 and TRBJ1-4; TRBD1 aligns across 8 bases. Trimming removed 6 bases from V and 8 bases from J; junction bases left unmatched: 14. Germline V CDR1 and CDR2: MDHEN, SYDVKM. The CDR3 is 16 residues long. CDR3 coding DNA: TGTGCCAGCAGCTTGGACAGGGACCTCACGGGCGAAAAACTGTTTTTT. Its translation is CASSLDRDLTGEKLFF.

The chain couples TRBV5-1 to TRBJ2-1, with 7 bases that match TRBD2. Trimming cost V 1 base and J 5 bases; bases outside gene matches: 6. CDR3 size: 15 residues. The germline gives CDR1 SGHRS, CDR2 YFSETQ. The CDR3 DNA is TGCGCCAGCAGCTTGCTAGGACTAGTCGACAATGAGCAGTTCTTC. It yields the protein CASSLLGLVDNEQFF.

This chain links TRBV28 with TRBJ2-7; D gene uncertain. In germline, CDR1 is MDHEN, CDR2 SYDVKM. The CDR3 is made up of 13 amino acids. V was trimmed by 7 bases and J by 2 bases, leaving 12 bases between them. CDR3 coding DNA: TGTGCCAGCACTAGGACGGCGGCCTACGAGCAGTACTTC. Translation: CASTRTAAYEQYF. The full variable domain, rest sourced from reference TRBV28 and TRBJ2-7, is DVKVTQSSRYLVKRTGEKVFLECVQDMDHENMFWYRQDPGLGLRLIYFSYDVKMKEKGDIPEGYSVSREKKERFSLILESASTNQTSMYLCASTRTAAYEQYFGPGTRLTVT.

The rearrangement uses TRBV28 and TRBJ1-3; a weak D match, TRBD1 (5 bases). The CDR3 covers 20 residues. Germline CDR1 MDHEN, CDR2 SYDVKM. Trimming removed 3 bases at V and 0 bases at J, with 24 bases between. The CDR3 region is CASSFTLRFLGLSSGNTIYF. Written as DNA, the CDR3 is TGTGCCAGCAGTTTTACTTTGAGATTTCTGGGACTGAGCTCTGGAAACACCATATATTTT.

The rearrangement joins TRBV27 to TRBJ2-1; 9 bases agree with TRBD1. The CDR3 length is 16 residues. Germline lookup yields CDR1 MNHEY and CDR2 SMNVEV (reference sequence). J lost 7 bases, V lost 2 bases, and 9 bases had no gene match. The CDR3 protein is CASSLGGTGSRNEQFF. CDR3 bases: TGTGCCAGCAGTTTAGGTGGGACAGGGAGTCGGAATGAGCAGTTCTTC.

CDR3 bases: TGTGCCAGCAGTTTCGACCCCCTGGCCTACAATGAGCAGTTCTTC. It specifies CASSFDPLAYNEQFF. V is TRBV5-6 and J is TRBJ2-1; unclear D gene. Germline V gene sequence: CDR1 SGHDT, CDR2 YYEEEE. The ends were cut back, 5 bases at V and 2 bases at J, with 14 bases in the middle. This CDR3 has 15 amino acids.

The J gene is TRBJ2-1, the V gene TRBV5-1; 8 positions match TRBD2. The germline CDR1 and CDR2 sequences are SGHRS and YFSETQ. J lost 8 bases, V lost 4 bases, and 14 bases had no gene match. There are 16 residues in the CDR3. In DNA form, the CDR3 reads TGCGCCAGCAGCACCACCGGGACTAGGAGCCGAGATGAGCAGTTCTTC. This encodes CASSTTGTRSRDEQFF.

The chain is built from TRBV14 and TRBJ2-3; 11 bases agree with TRBD2. This CDR3 contains 17 residues. Germline CDR1 and CDR2: SGHDN and FVKESK. J was trimmed by 6 bases and V by 2 bases; bases with no gene match: 10. The CDR3 sequence is CASSQHLAGGQRDTQYF. CDR3 sequence (DNA): TGTGCCAGCAGCCAACACCTAGCGGGAGGCCAACGGGATACGCAGTATTTT.

The rearrangement uses TRBV27 and TRBJ1-1, with 8 bases matching TRBD1. The CDR3 length is 14 residues. The J segment lost 2 bases and the V segment lost 8 bases, leaving 7 bases of the junction unmatched. Germline values: CDR1 MNHEY, CDR2 SMNVEV (reference sequence). CDR3: CASGRQGTNTEAFF. CDR3 sequence (DNA): TGTGCCAGCGGTCGACAGGGGACTAACACTGAAGCTTTCTTT.

This chain connects TRBV28 to TRBJ2-7, with 8 positions matching TRBD1. The CDR3 is made up of 14 amino acids. J gave up 4 bases and V 2 bases, and 4 bases lay outside the gene matches. Per the germline V gene, CDR1 is MDHEN and CDR2 is SYDVKM. CDR3: CASSLRRGLYEQYF. CDR3 sequence (DNA): TGTGCCAGCAGTTTACGCAGGGGGCTTTACGAGCAGTACTTC.

This chain links TRBV29-1 with TRBJ1-5; D is possibly TRBD1 (5 bases). The CDR3 loop spans 15 amino acids. Germline CDR1 and CDR2: SQVTM and ANQGSEA. V lost 5 bases and J 0 bases, leaving 14 bases between the germline ends. The CDR3 loop is CSVRLDSGSNQPQHF. CDR3 DNA sequence: TGCAGCGTTCGACTAGACAGCGGTAGCAATCAGCCCCAGCATTTT.

Written as DNA, the CDR3 is TGCGCCAGCAGCTTGGGGTGGGCATTAACCACTGAAGCTTTCTTT. Its protein product is CASSLGWALTTEAFF. The chain joins TRBV5-1 to TRBJ1-1; D call uncertain. Trimming pared 0 bases from V and 4 bases from J, leaving 13 bases between. Germline V gives CDR1 SGHRS, CDR2 YFSETQ. This CDR3 contains 15 residues.

The chain links TRBV6-5 to TRBJ2-6; no reliable D call. The CDR3 contains 15 residues. V gave up 7 bases and J gave up 0 bases, with 10 bases separating them. Germline V lookup: CDR1 MNHEY, CDR2 SVGAGI. CDR3 DNA sequence: TGTGCCAGCACCCATGTTGTCTCTGGGGCCAACGTCCTGACTTTC. Translating it yields CASTHVVSGANVLTF.

The rearrangement uses TRBV13 and TRBJ1-1; 10 bases are shared with TRBD1. The CDR3 loop spans 15 amino acids. Germline V lookup: CDR1 PRHDT, CDR2 FYEKMQ (reference sequence). V lost 4 bases to trimming and J lost 4 bases; unmatched junction nucleotides: 6. The CDR3 spells CASSSRQGASTEAFF. The CDR3 DNA sequence: TGTGCCAGCAGCTCCCGACAGGGGGCGAGCACTGAAGCTTTCTTT.

The chain uses TRBV12-3 or TRBV12-4 and TRBJ2-1; D unclear. Trimming shortened V by 2 bases and J by 9 bases, and 8 bases separated the two germline ends. The CDR3 has 12 residues. The CDR3 region has the DNA TGTGCCAGCAGTTTAAGTGCAACTGAGCAGTTCTTC. This translates into CASSLSATEQFF.

The genes are TRBV6-2 or TRBV6-3 and TRBJ1-5, with D possibly TRBD1 on 5 matching bases. This CDR3 comprises 14 residues. Germline values: CDR1 MNHEY, CDR2 SVGEGT. Between the trimmed V and J ends, which lost 6 bases and 1 base, there was a span of 10 bases. This chain's CDR3 is CASSMDTSNQPQHF. CDR3 nucleotides: TGTGCCAGCAGCATGGACACAAGCAATCAGCCCCAGCATTTT.

J is TRBJ1-4 and V is TRBV21-1; the DNA was not used to check the table's D call, TRBD1. TRBV21-1 is a pseudogene. This CDR3 spans 16 amino acids. CDR3 coding DNA: TGTGCCAGCAGCAAAATCGGGACAGGGCTCAAGGTAAAACTGTTTTTT. Translated: CASSKIGTGLKVKLFF.

The chain combines TRBV5-4 with TRBJ2-1; D might be TRBD2 (5 bases). Germline V gives CDR1 SGHNT, CDR2 YYREEE (reference sequence). Trimming removed 0 bases at V and 0 bases at J, with 7 bases between. The CDR3 extends over 15 amino acids. CDR3 in amino acids: CASSLAGDSYNEQFF. The CDR3 DNA is TGTGCCAGCAGCTTGGCCGGGGACTCCTACAATGAGCAGTTCTTC.

This sequence joins TRBV2 and TRBJ1-1, with D tentatively TRBD1 (6 bases). This CDR3 contains 15 residues. The germline V gene has CDR1 SNHLY and CDR2 FYNNEI. V dropped 4 bases and J dropped 1 base, with 13 bases sitting between them. The CDR3 bases are TGTGCCAGCAGTGGTAATTCAGGGGAGAACACTGAAGCTTTCTTT. This encodes CASSGNSGENTEAFF.